Presented here are 6 T cell receptor beta chains from one specimen sequenced in a study of identical twins. A single record per CDR3 protein comes from TCRdb applying MiXCR to the 5' RACE reads. The sample consists of roughly 200,000 distinct CDR3 sequences, about 7.5% of them appearing once. The same sample was also studied in work on yellow fever vaccine responses in identical twins.

The sequenced sample consisted of memory (CD45RO+) T cells sorted from blood. These receptors were collected from a young woman in good health.

This rearrangement joins TRBV4-3 to TRBJ1-2; perhaps TRBD1 as D (6 bases). The ends were cut back, 4 bases at V and 4 bases at J, with 13 bases in the middle. The CDR3 has 14 amino acids. Looked up from germline, CDR1 is LGHNA and CDR2 is YSLEER. The DNA of the CDR3 is TGCGCCAGCAGCCGAAGGGGGACATCCTATGGCTACACCTTC. This translates into CASSRRGTSYGYTF.

The sample holds a few counts of this clonotype. The V call is TRBV29-1, the J call TRBJ1-3; D unclear. CDR3 size: 13 residues. Germline loops: CDR1 SQVTM, CDR2 ANQGSEA. The V end lost 7 bases, the J end lost 0 bases, and 10 bases lay between the germline ends. CDR3 in DNA: TGCAGCGGAGTCCCTAACTCTGGAAACACCATATATTTT. It specifies CSGVPNSGNTIYF.

This clonotype was recorded at least ten times. The rearrangement uses TRBV29-1 and TRBJ1-3, with 10 bases fitting TRBD1. Germline V gene sequence: CDR1 SQVTM, CDR2 ANQGSEA. The CDR3 contains 15 residues. V dropped 7 bases and J dropped 4; count of bases not matched to a gene: 10. The DNA for the CDR3 is TGCAGCGCAATCAGACAGGGGGCAGGAGGAAACACCATATATTTT. Its translation: CSAIRQGAGGNTIYF. Supplemented by reference TRBV29-1 and TRBJ1-3, the full variable domain reads SAVISQKPSRDICQRGTSLTIQCQVDSQVTMMFWYRQQPGQSLTLIATANQGSEATYESGFVIDKFPISRPNLTFSTLTVSNMSPEDSSIYLCSAIRQGAGGNTIYFGEGSWLTVV.

This clonotype was picked up many times. The V and J genes are TRBV10-3 and TRBJ2-3; D gene ambiguous. CDR3 length: 13 residues. Trimming shortened V by 6 bases and J by 4 bases, and 11 bases separated the two germline ends. CDR1 is ENHRY, CDR2 SYGVKD, per germline. CDR3 DNA: TGTGCCATCAGCTCAAGAGATCCAGATACGCAGTATTTT. Translating it yields CAISSRDPDTQYF.

V is TRBV7-2 and J is TRBJ2-1; 9 bases line up with TRBD1. The CDR3 has 15 amino acids. Per germline, CDR1 SGHTA and CDR2 FQGNSA. V shed 1 base, J shed 3 bases, and the junction held 1 base outside the gene matches. The CDR3 DNA sequence: TGTGCCAGCAGCTTAGTGACAGGGGGCTACAATGAGCAGTTCTTC. Amino acid sequence: CASSLVTGGYNEQFF.

This clonotype was counted many times. The chain couples TRBV11-2 to TRBJ2-2, with D hard to call. CDR3 size: 13 residues. The germline CDR1 and CDR2 sequences are SGHAT and FQNNGV. V was cut by 2 bases and J by 7 bases, with 8 bases left in between. As DNA, the CDR3 is TGTGCCAGCAGCTTACAGCCCAACGGGGAGCTGTTTTTT. It translates to CASSLQPNGELFF.